The entry that follows covers one T cell receptor beta chain sequence. This clonotype was seen more than once but under ten times. It has no known antigen specificity. No base-level quality is on record; no much larger clone is a single base apart. The library was produced with RACE. Sequenced using a NextSeq 500. Library preparation attached unique molecular identifiers to individual cDNA molecules for quantitative, reproducible TCR counting. Both TCR alpha and TCR beta chains were sequenced from each blood RNA sample. Regarding the original processing steps: A median of around 100,000 TCRs per sample was observed, with a range of about 20,000 to 750,000. The Decombinator software suite was used to annotate the V, J and CDR3 of the TCR reads. To make PS versus PT1 abundance plots, every sample was subsampled to the same number of TCRs (28,000). Expanded TCRs were defined as absent before sensitization and observed at least eight times at the 2-week time point. The raw public data were reprocessed by TCRdb itself: fastp quality trimming at Q25, MiXCR clonotype calling, in-frame beta chains only. Merged by CDR3 protein, the rows form single entries marked with the most common genes and DNA. What appears here as the V and J calls and clone size reflects TCRdb's work, not the paper's. A total of some 180,000 distinct CDR3 sequences appear in this sample, about 25% of them only once. The ten top clones hold 2.5% of the sample.

Spanning cysteine to phenylalanine, the CDR3 consists of 15 amino acids. The sequence is cut down to CDR3 DNA, 45 bases in frame from base 1. Cut back by 3 bases and 2 bases, the V and J ends lie 12 bases apart. CDR1 SGHRS and CDR2 YFSETQ were looked up in the germline V gene. The data are from a study of human T cells and chemical hapten exposure (dated by TCRdb to about 2021). Looking at the study overall: For sensitization, 2% DPC in acetone was applied to a roughly 2 cm by roughly 2 cm area of upper inner arm skin. Alopecia areata with under or over 50% scalp involvement, alopecia totalis and alopecia universalis were represented in the patient cohort, which was mostly female. Libraries were pooled for sequencing, and variation in per-sample TCR yields was attributed mainly to small differences in library volumes within the pool. Patch testing on the upper back used Finn chambers containing 0.01% DPC, with scoring done after 6 days according to International Contact Dermatitis Research Group standards. Patients additionally received weekly therapeutic DPC doses to the scalp throughout the approximately 22-week study period. Blood samples were taken from patients before sensitization (week 0) and then at 2, 6 and about 24 weeks after DPC sensitization. This study followed changes in the peripheral blood TCR repertoire in vivo during primary and secondary sensitization of alopecia patients to the hapten diphenylcyclopropenone (DPC). For TCR sequencing, blood came from about 28 alopecia patients at anywhere from one to four time points (pre-sensitization, 2, 6 and 24 weeks). What the authors observed across the whole study: Significantly more large CDR3 similarity clusters were formed by expanded TCRs than by pre-sensitization or healthy control sets, consistent with antigen-driven responses. Repeated subsampling changed both the strength of the expansion versus patch-test correlation and the threshold at which the correlation became significant. DPC sensitization did not change how many TCRs were above 1 in 1000 frequency, and no evidence was found of alterations in global repertoire structure. Patch test score was positively correlated with the number of PT1 expanded TCRs, with significance at thresholds 8, 16 and 32 but not at 4. Because all patients had alopecia, a presumed autoimmune disease, the immune response of the patients might differ from that of healthy individuals.

The sample's time point, from its label and the paper: patch test 3, about 24 weeks after DPC sensitization. Explained via the paper, the treatment or condition label denotes: therapeutic diphenylcyclopropenone sensitization with weekly scalp DPC. At each patch-test visit, blood was drawn before the patch test was applied. Patients were considered eligible if aged 18 to 70, diagnosed with alopecia and deemed suitable for DPC therapy, and patients were excluded if pregnant. Unfractionated whole blood was collected in Tempus Blood RNA tubes, and total RNA was extracted from that blood. This receptor chain uses TRBV5-1 and TRBJ2-1; the D segment might be TRBD1 or TRBD2, since each matches 5 bases. The source material was whole blood, sampled in connection with sensitization to the hapten diphenylcyclopropenone (DPC). The clonotype was recovered from a woman aged 35 to 49 with alopecia areata. Some clones in this sample may be carry-over from other donors' samples. The DNA sequence reads TGCGCCAGCAGCTCCGGGGACGGGGCCTACAATGAGCAGTTCTTC. It is translated as CASSSGDGAYNEQFF.